The sequence of this T cell receptor beta chain was determined in a study of response to subunit inactivated influenza vaccine. Points from the study as a whole: Each seasonal influenza vaccination recruits few new T cells, the authors suggested.

TCRdb re-called the RT-PCR reads with MiXCR, one entry per CDR3 protein. The data hold about 830,000 distinct CDR3 sequences, with under 20% observed a single time. The sample holds a few counts of this clonotype. Its antigen is not identified. The CDR3 has 16 amino acids. The ends lost 3 bases at V and 2 bases at J; junction bases unmatched: 9. Germline lookup yields CDR1 SGHRS and CDR2 YFSETQ. This specimen consisted of PBMCs from blood, obtained less than 6 days after vaccination. The chain combines TRBV5-1 with TRBJ2-3; 7 positions match TRBD1. The clonotype originates from a man aged 50-60 years who received an inactivated influenza vaccine. The CDR3: CASSWTGTDNTDTQYF. The DNA for the CDR3 is TGCGCCAGCAGCTGGACCGGGACAGATAACACAGATACGCAGTATTTT.